The 28 T cell receptor beta chains below all came from one sample that was sequenced in a study of cytomegalovirus exposure and HLA in healthy donors (dated by TCRdb to 2016 to 2017). The library was produced with the immunoSEQ multiplex PCR assay. For the multiplex PCR, a mixture combining 60 forward primers for TCR Vbeta segments and 13 reverse primers for TCR Jbeta segments was used. TCRdb carries this immuneACCESS record with in-frame sequences only. Its versions omit some clonotypes, under half of them owing to an unresolved V gene in the studies checked, with the rest unexplained. This sample holds 150,000 to 200,000 clones; approximately 70% were observed only once. The ten largest make up roughly 4.5% of the sample. Material: PBMCs. The receptor set was obtained from a man aged 18 to 29 in good health and CMV-seropositive.

This clone showed up just once. The V gene is TRBV19, the J gene TRBJ2-5; 9 positions agree with TRBD1. V shed 8 bases and J 9 bases; nucleotides not matched to a gene: 10. There are 13 residues in the CDR3. Looked up from germline, CDR1 is LNHDA and CDR2 is SQIVND (reference sequence). DNA for the CDR3: TGTGCCAGTGGGTTGGGACAGGGAGGATCCCAGTACTTC. Amino acids: CASGLGQGGSQYF. The full variable domain, rest sourced from reference TRBV19 and TRBJ2-5, is DGGITQSPKYLFRKEGQNVTLSCEQNLNHDAMYWYRQDPGQGLRLIYYSQIVNDFQKGDIAEGYSVSREKKESFPLTVTSAQKNPTAFYLCASGLGQGGSQYFGPGTRLLVL.

The rearrangement links TRBV7-2 to TRBJ1-1; D ambiguous. CDR1 SGHTA and CDR2 FQGNSA come from the germline V gene. V lost 4 bases, J lost 6 bases, and 12 bases lay in between. CDR3 length equals 13 residues. CDR3: CASSSPNIPEAFF. CDR3 DNA sequence: TGTGCCAGCAGCTCCCCTAATATCCCTGAAGCTTTCTTT.

This clone was seen a handful of times. The chain is built from TRBV18 and TRBJ2-3, with D maybe TRBD2 (5 bases). Trimming cost V 2 bases and J 2 bases, with 14 bases left between them. CDR1 is KGHSH, CDR2 LQKENI, per germline. The CDR3 is 16 amino acids. This chain's CDR3 is CASSPEGRSNTDTQYF. DNA of the CDR3: TGTGCCAGCTCACCAGAGGGCAGAAGTAACACAGATACGCAGTATTTT.

On this clone: At the DNA level, this CDR3 is encoded by other sequences in the same sample as well. V usage is TRBV27 and J usage is TRBJ1-1; D might be TRBD1 (5 bases). The V gene lost 0 bases and the J gene lost 1 base, with 9 bases spanning the gap. CDR3 length equals 15 residues. CDR1 MNHEY and CDR2 SMNVEV come from the germline V gene (reference sequence). The CDR3 protein is CASSLSRQGNTEAFF. In DNA, the CDR3 is TGTGCCAGCAGTTTATCCCGGCAGGGGAACACTGAAGCTTTCTTT.

V is TRBV30 and J is TRBJ1-2, with unresolved D. Germline V gene sequence: CDR1 GTSNPN, CDR2 SVGIG (reference sequence). V was cut by 3 bases and J by 13 bases, with 15 bases left in between. The CDR3 is made up of 11 amino acids. The CDR3 DNA sequence: TGTGCCTGGAGCACTGAGGTCGTAAGCACCTTC. It is translated as CAWSTEVVSTF.

This clone came up a few times. The chain couples TRBV7-8 to TRBJ1-1; 7 bases line up with TRBD1. CDR3 length equals 14 residues. Germline V CDR1 and CDR2: SGHVS, FQNEAQ. V shed 3 bases and J 3 bases; nucleotides not matched to a gene: 4. CDR3 coding DNA: TGTGCCAGCAGCTTTACAGGGGAGTACACTGAAGCTTTCTTT. This sequence encodes CASSFTGEYTEAFF.

The chain joins TRBV19 to TRBJ1-1; D ambiguous. In germline, CDR1 is LNHDA, CDR2 SQIVND (reference sequence). The CDR3 sequence is 12 residues long. V was cut by 3 bases and J by 7 bases, with 9 bases left in between. CDR3 region: CASSIPPNEAFF. CDR3 nucleotides: TGTGCCAGTAGTATCCCCCCCAATGAAGCTTTCTTT.

This clone appeared a few times. This chain uses TRBV6-1 with TRBJ2-3; weak D call: TRBD1 (5 bases). The CDR3 sequence is 17 residues long. CDR1 MNHNS and CDR2 SASEGT come from the germline V gene. The V gene lost 0 bases and the J gene lost 0 bases, with 13 bases spanning the gap. CDR3 in DNA: TGTGCCAGCAGTGAAGCCCCCGCAGGGTCTAGCACAGATACGCAGTATTTT. This gives the protein CASSEAPAGSSTDTQYF.

The V gene is TRBV19, the J gene TRBJ2-5, with TRBD1 identical over 9 bases. This CDR3 has 15 amino acids. CDR1 is LNHDA and CDR2 is SQIVND in the germline V gene (reference sequence). Trimming removed 4 bases from V and 2 bases from J; junction bases left unmatched: 5. DNA for the CDR3: TGTGCCAGTAGTACCGGGACAGGGTATCAAGAGACCCAGTACTTC. Residues: CASSTGTGYQETQYF.

The V gene is TRBV28, the J gene TRBJ1-2; possible D gene TRBD1, 6 bases. V lost 4 bases, J lost 5 bases, and 8 bases lay in between. Germline loops: CDR1 MDHEN, CDR2 SYDVKM. The CDR3 consists of 12 residues. As DNA, the CDR3 is TGTGCCAGCAGTTCCGGACAGTATGGCTACACCTTC. It codes for CASSSGQYGYTF.

This chain uses TRBV6-5 with TRBJ2-2; TRBD1 matches at 7 bases. CDR1 and CDR2 (germline): MNHEY, SVGAGI. V lost 6 bases to trimming and J lost 6 bases; unmatched junction nucleotides: 7. The CDR3 has 14 residues. In DNA form, the CDR3 reads TGTGCCAGCAGCACCGACAGGGTTGCCGGGGAGCTGTTTTTT. It encodes CASSTDRVAGELFF.

V usage is TRBV5-6 and J usage is TRBJ2-7; 13 bases fit TRBD2. The CDR3 loop spans 15 amino acids. Germline V gene data show CDR1 as SGHDT and CDR2 as YYEEEE. J was trimmed by 6 bases and V by 4 bases; bases with no gene match: 7. In nucleotides, the CDR3 is TGTGCCAGCAGCCCACTAGCGGGAGGGCCGGGCGAGCAGTACGTC. Protein sequence: CASSPLAGGPGEQYV.

V usage is TRBV5-1 and J usage is TRBJ1-3, with D perhaps matching TRBD1 (6 bases). CDR1 is SGHRS and CDR2 is YFSETQ in the germline V gene. CDR3 length: 16 residues. Trimming shortened V by 4 bases and J by 0 bases, and 14 bases separated the two germline ends. The CDR3 reads CASSATPGVSGNTIYF. The CDR3 nucleotides are TGCGCCAGCAGCGCAACCCCAGGGGTCTCTGGAAACACCATATATTTT.

The chain recombines TRBV11-2 with TRBJ2-5; TRBD2 agrees at 8 bases. CDR1 and CDR2 (germline): SGHAT, FQNNGV. This CDR3 has 14 amino acids. The ends lost 5 bases at V and 3 bases at J; junction bases unmatched: 5. For the CDR3, the DNA is TGTGCCAGCAGCCCTCCGGGACTAGAAGAGACCCAGTACTTC. Its protein is CASSPPGLEETQYF.

The rearrangement joins TRBV5-1 to TRBJ1-1, with 8 bases matching TRBD1. CDR1 SGHRS and CDR2 YFSETQ come from the germline V gene. With 7 bases clipped from V and 5 bases from J, the junction kept 13 bases outside the gene matches. CDR3 length: 15 residues. The CDR3 sequence is CASHRTGTDGTEAFF. Written as DNA, the CDR3 is TGCGCCAGCCATCGGACAGGGACGGATGGTACTGAAGCTTTCTTT.

J is TRBJ1-2 and V is TRBV30; D is uncertain. In germline, CDR1 is GTSNPN, CDR2 SVGIG (reference sequence). The CDR3 has 14 residues. The V and J ends lost 4 bases and 7 bases respectively, with 19 bases between them. The CDR3: CAWTLWRTPGGYTF. The CDR3 DNA is TGTGCCTGGACTCTATGGAGGACGCCGGGTGGCTACACCTTC.

V and J are TRBV5-8 and TRBJ2-5; D is possibly TRBD1 (6 bases). The germline CDR1 and CDR2 sequences are SGHTS and YDEGEE. The CDR3 runs to 15 residues. V dropped 7 bases and J dropped 5 bases, with 21 bases sitting between them. For the CDR3, the DNA is TGTGCCAGCGGTAAAACAGGGTGGCTGGCCGAGACCCAGTACTTC. Protein: CASGKTGWLAETQYF.

A few counts support this clone. Other DNA sequences in this sample translate to the same CDR3. The CDR3 bases are TGTGCCAGCAGTGAAGCGGGGGGGAATCAGCCCCAGCATTTT. Translated: CASSEAGGNQPQHF. The rearrangement uses TRBV6-1 and TRBJ1-5; a possible D gene is TRBD1 (5 bases). The length of the CDR3 is 14 residues. The germline CDR1 and CDR2 sequences are MNHNS and SASEGT. Trimming stripped 0 bases from V and 4 bases from J, with 7 bases between.

This clone was counted between two and nine times. The chain combines TRBV7-8 with TRBJ2-3, with 13 bases matching TRBD2. This CDR3 contains 17 residues. Germline V gene lookup returns CDR1 SGHVS and CDR2 FQNEAQ. Unmatched junction bases numbered 7, after V lost 5 bases and J lost 2 bases. CDR3 coding DNA: TGTGCCAGCAGCCAAGGACTAGCGGGGGTGGTCACAGATACGCAGTATTTT. Translating it yields CASSQGLAGVVTDTQYF.

The chain employs TRBV11-3 and TRBJ2-2; 9 nucleotides line up with TRBD1. Trimming took 6 bases from V and 0 from J; bases not matched to a gene: 2. This CDR3 spans 15 amino acids. Germline CDR1 SGHNT, CDR2 YENEEA. In DNA, the CDR3 is TGTGCCAGCAGGAGACAGGGGGCGAACACCGGGGAGCTGTTTTTT. Translating gives CASRRQGANTGELFF.

The CDR3 loop reads CAINGLSGNTDTQYF. CDR3 DNA sequence: TGTGCCATCAATGGACTTAGCGGGAACACAGATACGCAGTATTTT. This chain uses TRBV10-3 with TRBJ2-3; TRBD2 aligns across 8 bases. The CDR3 spans 15 residues. Germline V lookup: CDR1 ENHRY, CDR2 SYGVKD. V shed 7 bases, J shed 2 bases, and the junction held 8 bases outside the gene matches.

This chain uses TRBV11-2 with TRBJ2-3, with TRBD1 matching over 7 bases. Germline assignment: CDR1 SGHAT and CDR2 FQNNGV. CDR3 size: 15 residues. J lost 2 bases, V lost 5 bases, and 7 bases had no gene match. The CDR3 region is CASSRTGVITDTQYF. The CDR3, as DNA: TGTGCCAGCAGCAGAACAGGGGTGATCACAGATACGCAGTATTTT.

This chain connects TRBV20-1 to TRBJ2-2, with D tentatively TRBD1 (6 bases). V was pared by 5 bases and J by 6 bases, with 7 bases between. This CDR3 has 11 residues. The germline V gene has CDR1 DFQATT and CDR2 SNEGSKA (reference sequence). In DNA form, the CDR3 reads TGCAGTGCTTACAGGGCCGGGGAGCTGTTTTTT. This translates into CSAYRAGELFF.

This clone was seen a handful of times. The chain is built from TRBV23-1 and TRBJ1-5; TRBD1 matches 10 bases. TRBV23-1 is given ORF status, its function remaining uncertain. The CDR3 runs to 18 residues. The J segment lost 1 base and the V segment lost 6 bases, leaving 12 bases of the junction unmatched. The CDR3 sequence is CASSREDRGLISNQPQHF. CDR3 sequence (DNA): TGCGCCAGCAGCCGGGAGGACAGGGGGTTAATCAGCAATCAGCCCCAGCATTTT.

The J gene is TRBJ2-1, the V gene TRBV27; a possible D gene is TRBD1 (5 bases). Trimming took 3 bases from V and 6 from J, leaving 12 bases between them. The CDR3 runs to 14 residues. The germline V gene has CDR1 MNHEY and CDR2 SMNVEV (reference sequence). The CDR3 nucleotides read TGTGCCAGCAGTTTCATGGACACCAGCAATGAGCAGTTCTTC. It codes for CASSFMDTSNEQFF.

The V and J genes are TRBV5-1 and TRBJ1-2; D not certain. Trimming cost V 5 bases and J 7 bases, with 12 bases left between them. Germline CDR1 is SGHRS and CDR2 is YFSETQ. The CDR3 totals 12 residues. CDR3 nucleotides: TGCGCCAGCAGGGCAAGTGACTCTGGCTACACCTTC. This translates into CASRASDSGYTF.

V usage is TRBV27 and J usage is TRBJ2-1; no clear D. In germline, CDR1 is MNHEY, CDR2 SMNVEV (reference sequence). The CDR3 length is 13 residues. The V end was cut by 1 base, the J end by 4 bases, with 5 bases between. The CDR3 nucleotides read TGTGCCAGCAGTTTATACAGTTACAATGAGCAGTTCTTC. Translated: CASSLYSYNEQFF.

The V gene is TRBV6-5, the J gene TRBJ2-7, with D possibly TRBD1 on 5 matching bases. This CDR3 has 16 amino acids. V was clipped by 4 bases and J by 0 bases, with 16 bases between them. The germline CDR1 and CDR2 sequences are MNHEY and SVGAGI. The CDR3 protein is CASSSSQGSISYEQYV. The CDR3 coding sequence is TGTGCCAGCAGTTCTAGTCAGGGAAGTATCTCCTACGAGCAGTACGTC.